This TCR beta chain came from a study of CD8+CD57+ T cells in acquired aplastic anemia. Study-wide background: Isolated CD4+ and CD8+ cells, once sorted, yielded DNA averaging roughly 3.2 ug. Findings and caveats of the study: Twenty-nine shared CD8+ CDR3s appeared highly expressed within patients' immunodominant clones.

The germline V gene encodes CDR1 LGHNA and CDR2 YSLEER. The CDR3 contains 16 residues. Trimming removed 0 bases from V and 4 bases from J, with 13 bases in between. Genomic DNA provided the template from which TCR beta VDJ and CDR3 profiles were obtained. TCRdb reprocessed the reads via MiXCR and lists one record per CDR3 protein. The data hold a few hundred thousand distinct CDR3 sequences, with around three fifths observed a single time. Notes on this clonotype: Its antigen is still unknown.

Selection for sequencing was limited to patients who had shown CD8+CD57+ cell expansion by flow cytometry. Severe acquired aplastic anemia affected all patients. V and J are TRBV4-3 and TRBJ2-1; tentatively, D is TRBD2 (7 bases). Sequenced input: sorted CD4+, CD8+, or CD8+CD57+ T cells (not recorded which) from PBMCs. The sequence was obtained from a human donor with aplastic anemia. The CDR3 DNA is TGCGCCAGCAGCCAAGATATGGGGGGGGCTTACAATGAGCAGTTCTTC. As protein: CASSQDMGGAYNEQFF.